This TCR beta chain is from a study of T cell repertoires in cytomegalovirus infection. The V and J ends lost 4 bases and 4 bases, in that order; junction bases with no gene match: 4. The germline V gene encodes CDR1 SGHTA and CDR2 FQGNSA. The CDR3 runs to 15 residues. This clonotype was detected ten times or more. Its antigen is not known. TCRdb analysed the reads with MiXCR anew, one entry per CDR3 protein. The table includes 650,000 to 900,000 distinct CDR3 sequences, 30% to 35% detected once. The sequenced sample was cultured CD8+ T cells from PBMCs, obtained from culture after CMV antigen stimulation. J is TRBJ2-7 and V is TRBV7-2; 13 bases map to TRBD2. This receptor was obtained from a human donor in good health (CMV status not recorded). Some clones in this sample may be carry-over from other donors' samples. This CDR3 is CASSWTSGGAYEQYV. The CDR3 DNA follows: TGTGCCAGCAGCTGGACTAGCGGGGGCGCTTACGAGCAGTACGTC.